A selection of T cell receptor beta chains follows, all from one sample in a study of blood T cell repertoires in COVID-19. Produced via immunoSEQ multiplex PCR; TCRdb's table is partial and in-frame only. This repertoire shows over 250,000 clones, 88% found once; its top ten account for around 3%. Sequencing was done on a sample of PBMCs or T cells enriched from blood (not recorded which). The receptor source for this set is a woman between 50 and 59 years old who had recovered from COVID-19. CDR3s include the opening cysteine and the closing phenylalanine or tryptophan. A D gene is named only where the DNA matches it firmly. Clone size is shown for a subset of rows, as once, few, many or a class of expanded clone.

>TRBJ2-5|.|15|TRBV24-1|.
CATSPGWRYQETQYF
TGTGCCACCAGCCCGGGATGGAGGTACCAAGAGACCCAGTACTTC
>TRBJ1-4|.|15|TRBV30|.
CAWSPRGSKSEKLFF
TGTGCCTGGAGTCCCCGGGGGAGTAAGAGTGAAAAACTGTTTTTT
>TRBJ1-5|.|16|TRBV28|.
CASSFPDEAGNQPQHF
TGTGCCAGCAGTTTTCCCGACGAGGCGGGCAATCAGCCCCAGCATTTT
>TRBJ2-3|once|16|TRBV18|TRBD2
CASSPPSGRSTDTQYF
TGTGCCAGCTCACCACCTAGCGGGAGGAGCACAGATACGCAGTATTTT
>TRBJ1-6|once|13|TRBV28|.
CASRTTGSSPLHF
TGTGCCAGCAGAACTACAGGGAGTTCACCCCTCCACTTT
>TRBJ1-2|.|15|TRBV6-2/TRBV6-3|.
CASSYGTYDNYGYTF
TGTGCCAGCAGTTACGGGACTTACGATAACTATGGCTACACCTTC
>TRBJ1-3|.|15|TRBV7-2|TRBD1
CASSLGGTEGNTIYF
TGTGCCAGCAGCTTAGGAGGGACAGAGGGAAACACCATATATTTT
>TRBJ1-1|.|14|TRBV5-1|.
CASSLGQTNTEAFF
TGCGCCAGCAGCTTGGGACAGACGAACACTGAAGCTTTCTTT
>TRBJ1-6|once|17|TRBV7-9|.
CASSSPGGGSYNSPLHF
TGTGCCAGCAGCTCCCCTGGGGGGGGTAGCTATAATTCACCCCTCCACTTT
>TRBJ2-1|.|15|TRBV7-2|TRBD2
CASSLGTSGTLEQFF
TGTGCCAGCAGCTTGGGGACTAGCGGGACTCTTGAGCAGTTCTTC
>TRBJ1-6|.|14|TRBV27|.
CASSLSTINSPLHF
TGTGCCAGCAGTTTATCCACTATTAATTCACCCCTCCACTTT
>TRBJ1-5|.|14|TRBV28|TRBD1
CASRGTGNNQPQHF
TGTGCCAGCAGGGGGACAGGGAACAATCAGCCCCAGCATTTT
>TRBJ1-1|few|10|TRBV30|.
CAWSRTEAFF
TGTGCCTGGAGCCGCACTGAAGCTTTCTTT
>TRBJ2-1|.|15|TRBV6-5|TRBD1
CASSYAGQGANEQFF
TGTGCCAGCAGTTATGCGGGACAGGGGGCGAATGAGCAGTTCTTC